This T cell receptor beta chain originates from a study of T cells in Graves' hyperthyroidism and ophthalmopathy. Authors of the study amplified TCR beta CDR3 regions from RNA transcripts. RT-PCR in the first round (using the HTBI primer set) targeted the TCR CDR3. MiXCR, run by TCRdb on the multiplex PCR reads, gives a single entry per CDR3 protein. The sample yields some 300,000 distinct CDR3 sequences, 15% to 20% seen once. This clonotype was detected a few times. What it binds is not known. Notes on the study in general: Most clonotypes expanded in the thyroid (above 0.001) were also present in blood.

V lost 6 bases and J 5 bases, leaving 16 bases between the germline ends. The CDR3 consists of 14 residues. Germline CDR1 MNHEY, CDR2 SMNVEV (reference sequence). V is TRBV27 and J is TRBJ1-1; D gene unclear. This sequence originates from a man over 45 with Graves' ophthalmopathy. The sample consisted of blood. Written as DNA, the CDR3 is TGTGCCAGCAGCATAAACTCCCTAACGACTGAAGCTTTCTTT. Its protein is CASSINSLTTEAFF.